This T cell receptor beta chain was identified in a study of CD8+ T cells in alopecia areata. About this clone: Its antigen is unknown.

Sequencing used cDNA as its template, made by extracting RNA and reverse transcribing it. The repertoire was sequenced with immunoSEQ multiplex PCR; TCRdb's copy has only in-frame clones and lacks some. The data show around 150,000 clones, 55% to 75% seen once. Study-level points and caveats: Scalp clonality and expanded CD8+ clones among the top 100 fell significantly with tofacitinib.

Regarding treatment: oral pan-JAK inhibitor, 5-10 mg twice daily. The source of this sequence is a human donor with alopecia areata. The sequences come from CD4+ T cells sorted from blood, collected at week 4, from a patient treated with tofacitinib.

CDR3 sequence: CASSTRQGGPYGYTF. The DNA of the CDR3 is TGTGCCAGCAGCACCCGACAGGGAGGGCCCTATGGCTACACCTTC. The chain combines TRBV7-8 with TRBJ1-2; 7 bases map to TRBD1. J lost 4 bases, V lost 5 bases, and 10 bases had no gene match. Germline V gives CDR1 SGHVS, CDR2 FQNEAQ. The CDR3 extends over 15 amino acids.